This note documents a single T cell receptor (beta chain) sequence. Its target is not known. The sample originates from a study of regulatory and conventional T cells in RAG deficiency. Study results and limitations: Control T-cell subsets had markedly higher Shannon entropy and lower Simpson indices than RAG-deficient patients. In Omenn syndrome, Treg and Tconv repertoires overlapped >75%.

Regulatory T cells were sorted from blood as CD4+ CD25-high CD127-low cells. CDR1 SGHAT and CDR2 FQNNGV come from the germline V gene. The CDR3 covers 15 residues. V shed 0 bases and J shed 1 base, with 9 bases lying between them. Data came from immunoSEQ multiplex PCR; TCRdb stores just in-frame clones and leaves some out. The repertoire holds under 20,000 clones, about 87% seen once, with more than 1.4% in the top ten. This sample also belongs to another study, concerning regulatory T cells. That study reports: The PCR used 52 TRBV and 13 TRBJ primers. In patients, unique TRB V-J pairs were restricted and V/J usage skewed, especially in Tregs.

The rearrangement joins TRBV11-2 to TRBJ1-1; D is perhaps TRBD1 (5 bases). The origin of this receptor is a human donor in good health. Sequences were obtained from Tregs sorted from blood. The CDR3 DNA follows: TGTGCCAGCAGCTTAGACGGGACCCCGAACACTGAAGCTTTCTTT. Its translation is CASSLDGTPNTEAFF.